This TCR beta chain was captured by sequencing in a study of beta chain features in type 1 diabetes. Study conclusions and caveats: In every one of the four CD4+ subsets, TCRB CDR3s were moderately but significantly shorter in Type 1 diabetes patients. HLA effects on TCRB rearrangement stayed unresolved here. A greater similarity of naive, central memory and Treg TCRB repertoires was seen among patients than among healthy donors.

About this clone itself: Its specificity is unknown.

This CDR3 contains 15 residues. CDR1 and CDR2 (germline): MNHNY, SVGAGI (reference sequence). Trimming cost V 0 bases and J 1 base, with 9 bases left between them. Expressed TCRB transcripts got sequenced, as all isolated RNA was reverse transcribed. This table comes from immunoSEQ multiplex PCR, and its TCRdb copy is limited to in-frame clones, with some not included. The sample records around 250,000 clones, roughly an eighth being singletons. The chain combines TRBV6-6 with TRBJ1-1; tentative D call: TRBD1 (5 bases). The sequence was collected from a man aged 25 to 45 with type 1 diabetes. The sample was naive CD4+ T cells from blood. The CDR3 bases are TGTGCCAGCAGTTACTCGGGGCAGGGGAACACTGAAGCTTTCTTT. Translated, it gives CASSYSGQGNTEAFF.